The source of this TCR beta chain is a study of OX40 agonist ivuxolimab in advanced cancers. The table came from immunoSEQ multiplex PCR; TCRdb's copy has only in-frame clones and leaves some out. The sample has 60,000 to 90,000 clones; around 86% are singletons. This clone was seen once. This sequence originates from an adult with an advanced solid tumor such as melanoma, head and neck, liver or kidney cancer. Sample: CD4+ or CD8+ T cells sorted from blood, taken in a trial of the OX40 agonist ivuxolimab.

In nucleotides, the CDR3 is TGTGCCAGCAGTGACGATGGACTAGCGGTTGTGAGTACGCAGTATTTT. Protein sequence: CASSDDGLAVVSTQYF. J is TRBJ2-3 and V is TRBV6-4; 10 bases map to TRBD2. This CDR3 region has 16 residues. The germline V gene has CDR1 MRHNA and CDR2 SNTAGT. J lost 8 bases, V lost 2 bases, and 10 bases had no gene match.